The next 32 T cell receptor beta chains were all read from a single sample in a study of blood T cell repertoires in COVID-19. Clones were sequenced by immunoSEQ multiplex PCR, and TCRdb holds only the in-frame ones, with some missing. The profile covers tens of thousands of clones, with 88% appearing a single time and roughly 5.5% taken by the ten largest. Material for sequencing was peripheral blood. These receptors were obtained from a human donor in a cohort sampled during active COVID-19.

The chain uses TRBV14 and TRBJ1-1, with 7 bases lining up with TRBD1. The CDR3 extends over 15 amino acids. CDR1 and CDR2 (germline): SGHDN, FVKESK. Losses at the gene ends were 4 bases for V and 1 base for J; bases not matched to a gene: 6. CDR3 in amino acids: CASSPLGQANTEAFF. In nucleotides, the CDR3 is TGTGCCAGCAGCCCCCTCGGACAGGCGAACACTGAAGCTTTCTTT. Combining the CDR3 with reference TRBV14 and TRBJ1-1 gives the whole variable domain EAGVTQFPSHSVIEKGQTVTLRCDPISGHDNLYWYRRVMGKEIKFLLHFVKESKQDESGMPNNRFLAERTGGTYSTLKVQPAELEDSGVYFCASSPLGQANTEAFFGQGTRLTVV.

This clone was found a few times. The chain carries TRBV10-1 and TRBJ2-7; 15 bases are a match to TRBD2. CDR1 and CDR2 (germline): WNHNN, SYGVQD (reference sequence). The CDR3 sequence is 17 residues long. Trimming at V came to 8 bases and at J to 2 bases, leaving 10 bases not matched to a gene. CDR3 loop: CASSPGTSGRIAYEQYF. The CDR3 nucleotides read TGCGCCAGCTCCCCTGGGACTAGCGGGAGGATCGCCTACGAGCAGTACTTC.

The chain links TRBV9 to TRBJ2-3; D call uncertain. Germline lookup yields CDR1 SGDLS and CDR2 YYNGEE. Trimming pared 3 bases from V and 4 bases from J, leaving 12 bases between. The CDR3 is made up of 14 amino acids. The CDR3 DNA follows: TGTGCCAGCAGCGCCCCCTCAGGTCCAGATACGCAGTATTTT. It translates to CASSAPSGPDTQYF.

The chain couples TRBV5-6 to TRBJ2-3, with TRBD1 matching 10 bases. The V gene's germline CDR1 is SGHDT and CDR2 YYEEEE. V lost 3 bases to trimming and J lost 0 bases; unmatched junction nucleotides: 1. CDR3 length: 15 residues. CDR3 protein: CASSWGQGSTDTQYF. CDR3 nucleotides: TGTGCCAGCAGCTGGGGACAGGGGAGCACAGATACGCAGTATTTT.

The V gene is TRBV23-1, the J gene TRBJ1-5; D unclear. TRBV23-1 qualifies as an ORF whose function is uncertain. CDR3 length: 14 amino acids. Trimming stripped 1 base from V and 6 bases from J, with 10 bases between. CDR3 sequence: CASSQFSRVQPQHF. Here the CDR3 DNA reads TGCGCCAGCAGTCAATTTTCGAGGGTTCAGCCCCAGCATTTT.

The chain is built from TRBV5-4 and TRBJ2-3; D unclear. This CDR3 is built from 14 residues. V was trimmed by 2 bases and J by 2 bases, leaving 9 bases between them. Germline CDR1 reads SGHNT; CDR2 reads YYREEE (reference sequence). CDR3 region: CASSLTVDTDTQYF. The CDR3 DNA reads as TGTGCCAGCAGCTTAACAGTTGACACAGATACGCAGTATTTT.

V is TRBV2 and J is TRBJ2-7, with 8 bases aligning to TRBD2. Germline assignment: CDR1 SNHLY and CDR2 FYNNEI. The CDR3 is 15 amino acids. Losses at the gene ends were 3 bases for V and 7 bases for J; bases not matched to a gene: 11. CDR3 in amino acids: CASSDLGGGAYEQYF. Written as DNA, the CDR3 is TGTGCCAGCAGTGATCTCGGGGGGGGCGCGTATGAGCAGTACTTC.

V and J are TRBV28 and TRBJ1-6; 9 nucleotides align to TRBD1. Germline V gene data show CDR1 as MDHEN and CDR2 as SYDVKM. Trimming removed 3 bases from V and 5 bases from J; junction bases left unmatched: 14. This CDR3 contains 19 residues. The CDR3 here is CASSLVPLRDRANNSPLHF. In nucleotides, the CDR3 is TGTGCCAGCAGTTTGGTCCCGTTGAGGGACAGGGCTAATAATTCACCCCTCCACTTT.

V gene TRBV27 combines with J gene TRBJ2-1; 9 bases are a match to TRBD2. CDR1 is MNHEY and CDR2 is SMNVEV in the germline V gene (reference sequence). The CDR3 runs 16 residues. Trimming removed 5 bases from V and 0 bases from J; junction bases left unmatched: 5. CDR3 amino acids: CASSRLAETSYNEQFF. The DNA of the CDR3 is TGTGCCAGCAGTCGACTAGCGGAAACCTCCTACAATGAGCAGTTCTTC.

V is TRBV5-1 and J is TRBJ2-3, with TRBD2 matching 8 bases. This CDR3 comprises 13 residues. Per the germline V gene, CDR1 is SGHRS and CDR2 is YFSETQ. V shed 5 bases, J shed 3 bases, and the junction held 2 bases outside the gene matches. Here the CDR3 reads CASRTGGTDTQYF. CDR3 bases: TGCGCCAGCAGGACGGGGGGGACAGATACGCAGTATTTT. Using reference TRBV5-1 and TRBJ2-3 for the parts outside the CDR3, the full variable domain is KAGVTQTPRYLIKTRGQQVTLSCSPISGHRSVSWYQQTPGQGLQFLFEYFSETQRNKGNFPGRFSGRQFSNSRSEMNVSTLELGDSALYLCASRTGGTDTQYFGPGTRLTVL.

This clone has just a few counts. The chain joins TRBV7-8 to TRBJ2-7; 13 bases align to TRBD2. Germline V gene data show CDR1 as SGHVS and CDR2 as FQNEAQ. The CDR3 consists of 14 residues. Trimming cost V 5 bases and J 5 bases; bases outside gene matches: 3. DNA of the CDR3: TGTGCCAGCAGCCTCGGGACTAGCGGGAACGAGCAGTACTTC. Its translation is CASSLGTSGNEQYF.

The V gene is TRBV10-1, the J gene TRBJ1-5; TRBD1 aligns across 7 bases. The germline V gene has CDR1 WNHNN and CDR2 SYGVQD (reference sequence). This CDR3 is 13 amino acids long. The V and J ends lost 5 bases and 7 bases, in that order; junction bases with no gene match: 5. As DNA, the CDR3 is TGCGCCAGCAGTATGACAGGGAACCAGCCCCAGCATTTT. It encodes CASSMTGNQPQHF.

This sequence joins TRBV4-1 and TRBJ2-1; 8 bases line up with TRBD2. This CDR3 comprises 17 residues. Per the germline V gene, CDR1 is MGHRA and CDR2 is YSYEKL. Trimming removed 4 bases from V and 5 bases from J; junction bases left unmatched: 13. CDR3 amino acids: CASSPGGAAGVHNEQFF. DNA for the CDR3: TGCGCCAGCAGCCCGGGGGGGGCAGCGGGGGTCCACAATGAGCAGTTCTTC.

The genes are TRBV7-9 and TRBJ2-5, with a tentative D call TRBD2 (6 bases). The ends were cut back, 1 base at V and 5 bases at J, with 17 bases in the middle. The CDR3 loop spans 16 amino acids. Germline assignment: CDR1 SEHNR and CDR2 FQNEAQ (reference sequence). The CDR3 loop is CASSLGRETSGETQYF. CDR3 coding DNA: TGTGCCAGCAGCTTAGGCAGGGAAACCAGCGGGGAGACCCAGTACTTC.

This clone appeared a few times. The chain has TRBV4-1 and TRBJ2-7; 11 bases match TRBD2. This CDR3 has 16 residues. The junction had 10 bases not matched to a gene; V was cut back by 5 bases and J by 4 bases. The germline CDR1 and CDR2 sequences are MGHRA and YSYEKL. The CDR3, as DNA: TGCGCCAGCAGCTCCGGCGGACTAGCGGGTTCGTACGAGCAGTACTTC. It translates to CASSSGGLAGSYEQYF.

The chain joins TRBV7-9 to TRBJ2-1; a weak D match, TRBD2 (6 bases). CDR3 size: 14 residues. CDR1 is SEHNR, CDR2 FQNEAQ, per germline (reference sequence). With 3 bases removed from V and 5 bases from J, the gap between germline ends came to 11 bases. The CDR3 spells CASSLRIADNEQFF. CDR3 DNA: TGTGCCAGCAGCTTGCGTATAGCGGACAATGAGCAGTTCTTC.

The chain couples TRBV3-1 (or the pseudogene TRBV3-2) to TRBJ2-7, with TRBD1 matching 9 bases. Losses at the gene ends were 4 bases for V and 2 bases for J; bases not matched to a gene: 6. Germline values: CDR1 LGHDT, CDR2 YNNKEL (reference sequence). This CDR3 has 15 residues. CDR3 protein: CASSRLTGGAYEQYF. The CDR3 DNA reads as TGTGCCAGCAGCCGTTTGACAGGGGGTGCCTACGAGCAGTACTTC.

This clone occurred once. The gene calls are TRBV9 and TRBJ2-7; 7 bases line up with TRBD1. The CDR3 has 16 amino acids. Germline V gene sequence: CDR1 SGDLS, CDR2 YYNGEE. Trimming removed 0 bases from V and 6 bases from J; junction bases left unmatched: 12. The CDR3 DNA reads as TGTGCCAGCAGCGTAGGAACTCCGGGACAGTTCGCCGAGCAGTACTTC. Amino acids: CASSVGTPGQFAEQYF.

CDR3: CASSPGTGIAYEQYF. The CDR3 DNA sequence: TGTGCCAGCAGTCCAGGGACAGGGATAGCCTACGAGCAGTACTTC. This chain joins TRBV27 and TRBJ2-7; 9 nucleotides match TRBD1. CDR3 length: 15 residues. Germline V gene lookup returns CDR1 MNHEY and CDR2 SMNVEV (reference sequence). The J segment lost 2 bases and the V segment lost 5 bases, leaving 7 bases of the junction unmatched.

The J gene is TRBJ2-3, the V gene TRBV27; 7 nucleotides agree with TRBD2. This CDR3 contains 14 residues. Per the germline V gene, CDR1 is MNHEY and CDR2 is SMNVEV (reference sequence). V was pared by 6 bases and J by 0 bases, with 3 bases of the junction left unmatched. The CDR3 DNA follows: TGTGCCAGCAGCGGGGGGTCTAGCACAGATACGCAGTATTTT. Translation gives CASSGGSSTDTQYF.

Points on this clone: Additional DNA sequences in this sample encode the identical CDR3. The CDR3 loop is CASRGTGNYGYTF. The CDR3 bases are TGTGCCAGCAGAGGGACAGGGAACTATGGCTACACCTTC. The gene calls are TRBV28 and TRBJ1-2; TRBD1 agrees at 9 bases. The J segment lost 2 bases and the V segment lost 6 bases, leaving 1 base of the junction unmatched. Germline assignment: CDR1 MDHEN and CDR2 SYDVKM. CDR3 length equals 13 residues.

The chain carries TRBV29-1 and TRBJ1-4; 8 bases fit TRBD1. CDR1 and CDR2 from the germline V gene are SQVTM and ANQGSEA. The CDR3 covers 13 residues. Trimming cost V 7 bases and J 8 bases; bases outside gene matches: 9. The CDR3 is CSAQGAAGEKLFF. DNA for the CDR3: TGCAGCGCTCAGGGGGCGGCAGGGGAAAAACTGTTTTTT.

The chain carries TRBV6-5 and TRBJ2-1; the match to TRBD2 covers 11 bases. The CDR3 loop spans 15 amino acids. CDR1 and CDR2 (germline): MNHEY, SVGAGI. Losses at the gene ends were 7 bases for V and 2 bases for J; bases not matched to a gene: 4. CDR3 region: CASKTSGIAYNEQFF. The DNA for the CDR3 is TGTGCCAGCAAGACTAGCGGGATCGCCTACAATGAGCAGTTCTTC.

The genes are TRBV5-1 and TRBJ2-1, with a weak D call TRBD1 (5 bases). This CDR3 is built from 14 residues. V shed 2 bases and J shed 10 bases, with 16 bases lying between them. Per the germline V gene, CDR1 is SGHRS and CDR2 is YFSETQ. Here the CDR3 DNA reads TGCGCCAGCAGCTTAGGCCGCACAGGTGGCGAGCAGTTCTTC. Its protein is CASSLGRTGGEQFF.

The J gene is TRBJ2-2, the V gene TRBV27, with D possibly matching TRBD1 (6 bases). CDR3 length: 17 amino acids. Trimming left V 1 base short and J 4 bases short, with 16 bases between. In germline, CDR1 is MNHEY, CDR2 SMNVEV (reference sequence). The CDR3 DNA reads as TGTGCCAGCAGTTTATTACAGGGATCCCCCCCCACCGGGGAGCTGTTTTTT. Translated, it gives CASSLLQGSPPTGELFF.

This sequence joins TRBV29-1 and TRBJ1-4; 10 bases are shared with TRBD1. V gave up 5 bases and J gave up 6 bases; unmatched junction bases: 3. CDR1 SQVTM and CDR2 ANQGSEA come from the germline V gene. This CDR3 spans 13 amino acids. CDR3 nucleotide sequence: TGCAGCGTTTACGGGACAGGGGATGAAAAACTGTTTTTT. Its translation: CSVYGTGDEKLFF.

The chain has TRBV6-5 and TRBJ1-1; maybe TRBD1 (5 bases). Germline CDR1 is MNHEY and CDR2 is SVGAGI. V was shortened by 6 bases and J by 1 base, with 9 bases between the two germline ends. The CDR3 length is 13 residues. CDR3 coding DNA: TGTGCCAGCAGCGGGGGAGGGAACACTGAAGCTTTCTTT. Translating gives CASSGGGNTEAFF.

The chain has TRBV18 and TRBJ2-7; 7 bases are a match to TRBD1. This CDR3 spans 15 amino acids. Unmatched junction bases numbered 8, after V lost 2 bases and J lost 4 bases. Germline V gene lookup returns CDR1 KGHSH and CDR2 LQKENI. The CDR3 bases are TGTGCCAGCTCACCAAGACAGGGTTCATCTTACGAGCAGTACTTC. Protein product: CASSPRQGSSYEQYF. Based on the CDR3 plus reference TRBV18 and TRBJ2-7, the full variable domain is NAGVMQNPRHLVRRRGQEARLRCSPMKGHSHVYWYRQLPEEGLKFMVYLQKENIIDESGMPKERFSAEFPKEGPSILRIQQVVRGDSAAYFCASSPRQGSSYEQYFGPGTRLTVT.

The J gene is TRBJ1-3, the V gene TRBV9; D might be TRBD1 (5 bases). V dropped 5 bases and J dropped 2 bases, with 8 bases sitting between them. The CDR3 has 13 amino acids. The germline CDR1 and CDR2 sequences are SGDLS and YYNGEE. Here the CDR3 DNA reads TGTGCCAGCAGTCAGGGTCCTGGAAACACCATATATTTT. It codes for CASSQGPGNTIYF.

The genes are TRBV30 and TRBJ2-7, with TRBD1 matching 8 bases. V trimming: 3 bases; J trimming: 3 bases; junction bases outside the gene matches: 16. In germline, CDR1 is GTSNPN, CDR2 SVGIG (reference sequence). The CDR3 has 17 amino acids. In nucleotides, the CDR3 is TGTGCCTGGAGCAGGGGGATTGACAGGGGCTCGAACTACGAGCAGTACTTC. Amino acid sequence: CAWSRGIDRGSNYEQYF. The full variable domain, with the rest looked up from reference TRBV30 and TRBJ2-7, is SQTIHQWPATLVQPVGSPLSLECTVEGTSNPNLYWYRQAAGRGLQLLFYSVGIGQISSEVPQNLSASRPQDRQFILSSKKLLLSDSGFYLCAWSRGIDRGSNYEQYFGPGTRLTVT.

The chain employs TRBV3-1 (or the pseudogene TRBV3-2) and TRBJ1-1; TRBD1 is a possible D gene (5 bases). This CDR3 is built from 13 residues. V was cut by 8 bases and J by 1 base, with 11 bases left in between. Germline lookup yields CDR1 LGHDT and CDR2 YNNKEL (reference sequence). The CDR3 spells CASQGPPNTEAFF. CDR3 nucleotides: TGTGCCAGCCAGGGTCCCCCGAACACTGAAGCTTTCTTT.

The V call is TRBV9, the J call TRBJ1-2, with 7 bases matching TRBD1. J was trimmed by 7 bases and V by 2 bases; bases with no gene match: 8. CDR1 SGDLS and CDR2 YYNGEE come from the germline V gene. The CDR3 spans 14 residues. The CDR3 spells CASSVGQFHIGYTF. For the CDR3, the DNA is TGTGCCAGCAGCGTGGGACAGTTTCACATTGGCTACACCTTC.